The next 2 T cell receptor beta chains were all read from a single sample in a study of shared clonotypes between healthy human individuals. Clones were read by immunoSEQ multiplex PCR, and TCRdb kept only the in-frame ones, dropping some. Of 600,000 to 800,000 clones listed, 72% are singletons. The sample comprised memory CD4+ T cells sorted from blood. The subset: CD45RA-negative fraction. The receptors were gathered from a young woman in good health.

This rearrangement joins TRBV10-2 to TRBJ1-5; TRBD1 agrees at 7 bases. The CDR3 covers 13 residues. Germline CDR1 reads WSHSY; CDR2 reads SAAADI. V gave up 2 bases and J gave up 7 bases; unmatched junction bases: 2. The CDR3 DNA is TGCGCCAGCAGTGAGAACAGGGGACAGCCCCAGCATTTT. It is translated as CASSENRGQPQHF.

The chain employs TRBV11-2 and TRBJ2-3; no reliable D call. The CDR3 extends over 15 amino acids. The germline V and J ends were trimmed by 4 bases and 1 base, with 12 bases remaining between them. CDR1 is SGHAT and CDR2 is FQNNGV in the germline V gene. The CDR3 sequence is CASSSKVKGTDTQYF. The CDR3 coding sequence is TGTGCCAGCAGCTCGAAGGTGAAAGGCACAGATACGCAGTATTTT.